This section outlines one T cell receptor beta chain sequence together with its context. The data stem from a study of response to subunit inactivated influenza vaccine. Each CDR3 protein gets one entry after TCRdb re-called the RT-PCR reads with MiXCR. Altogether some 540,000 distinct CDR3 sequences are present, approximately 22% being singletons, with the ten largest covering around 2.8%. The same sample was also studied in work on T cells expressing NK-cell markers. That source reports: TCR beta cDNA was generated via 5'RACE template switching incorporating UMIs. Repertoire data for TCR beta were derived from sorted T cells (CD3+CD56+NKG2C+, CD3+CD56+NKG2C- and CD3+CD56-NKG2C+).

This TCR was sampled from a man aged 50-60 years who received an inactivated influenza vaccine. Sequences were derived from CD4+ T cells sorted from PBMCs, sampled 11 to 12 days after vaccination.

The CDR3, as DNA: TGTGCCAGCAGCTTAGCGGGGGCCTCATTCAATGAGCAGTTCTTC. Its protein is CASSLAGASFNEQFF. J is TRBJ2-1 and V is TRBV7-2, with D possibly being TRBD1 (6 bases). Per germline, CDR1 SGHTA and CDR2 FQGNSA. Between the trimmed V and J ends, which lost 0 bases and 6 bases, there was a span of 12 bases. This CDR3 has 15 amino acids.